This T cell receptor (beta chain) was profiled in a study of blood T cell repertoires in COVID-19. Study background: Sample material is recorded as cDNA or gDNA derived from T cells, B-cell-depleted T cells, or PBMCs.

V was pared by 6 bases and J by 5 bases, with 7 bases between. The CDR3 is 10 residues long. Germline V gene sequence: CDR1 DFQATT, CDR2 SNEGSKA (reference sequence). Profiled with immunoSEQ multiplex PCR; TCRdb holds only in-frame clones, not every one. The repertoire holds about 300,000 clones, with 86% as singletons. This chain links TRBV20-1 with TRBJ2-5, with no clear D. Sample: peripheral blood. The TCR originated in a woman aged 45-65 years with acute or convalescent COVID-19. The CDR3 spells CSASAETQYF. Written as DNA, the CDR3 is TGCAGTGCCAGTGCGGAGACCCAGTACTTC.